One sample yielded the 2 T cell receptor beta chains listed below, sequenced in a study of siplizumab effects on memory and regulatory T cells. Profiled with immunoSEQ multiplex PCR; TCRdb holds only in-frame clones, not every one. This sample has some 100,000 clones, with just over 90% found just once. Sequencing input: Tregs sorted from blood. The source is a human donor in good health.

This sequence joins TRBV9 and TRBJ2-3; D is undetermined. The germline gives CDR1 SGDLS, CDR2 YYNGEE. The CDR3 covers 12 residues. V was pared by 1 base and J by 1 base, with 1 base between. The CDR3 nucleotides are TGTGCCAGCAGCGTACGCACAGATACGCAGTATTTT. It translates to CASSVRTDTQYF.

The rearrangement uses TRBV15 and TRBJ1-6; D possibly corresponds to TRBD1 (5 bases). Germline V CDR1 and CDR2: LNHNV, YYDKDF (reference sequence). Trimming left V 5 bases short and J 6 bases short, with 14 bases between. The CDR3 totals 15 residues. The CDR3 nucleotides are TGTGCCACCAGCTGGGGCAGCCTGATTAATTCACCCCTCCACTTT. It yields the protein CATSWGSLINSPLHF.